A selection of T cell receptor beta chains follows, all from one sample in a study of T cells in Graves' hyperthyroidism and ophthalmopathy. Via MiXCR, TCRdb re-called the multiplex PCR reads, giving one row per CDR3 protein. The repertoire holds about 250,000 distinct CDR3 sequences, about 20% seen once, with under 65% in the top ten. The source material was blood. These receptors were taken from a man aged 30 to 45 with Graves' ophthalmopathy. CDR3s include the opening cysteine and the closing phenylalanine or tryptophan. D genes are given only for firm matches. Expanded clones are given a class, and other clones once, few, many or no size at all.

TRBD2,TRBJ2-3,TRBV2,many,TGTGCCAGCAGGGGAGGGCAGGCCACAGATACGCAGTATTTT,CASRGGQATDTQYF
-,TRBJ2-7,TRBV10-3,few,TGTGCCATCAGTGAAAAAGGGGACGAGAGTACCGAGCAGTACTTC,CAISEKGDESTEQYF
TRBD1,TRBJ2-2,TRBV7-3,few,TGTGCCAGCAGCCCCGGGACAGTTAACGCGAACACCGGGGAGCTGTTTTTT,CASSPGTVNANTGELFF
-,TRBJ1-5,TRBV5-6,few,TGTGCCAGCAGCTGGACCGGGACCCGCAATCAGCCCCAGCATTTT,CASSWTGTRNQPQHF
-,TRBJ1-3,TRBV7-8,-,TGTGCCAGCACCTCCGGGACCACTCAAAACACCATATATTTT,CASTSGTTQNTIYF
-,TRBJ2-7,TRBV20-1,many,TGCAGTGCTAGAGATGCGGCACGCCCCACCTACGAGCAGTACTTC,CSARDAARPTYEQYF
-,TRBJ1-1,TRBV27,-,TGTGCCAGCAGTTACCTAGGAGGGAACGAACGTCGTGGAACTGAAGCTTTCTTT,CASSYLGGNERRGTEAFF
-,TRBJ2-2,TRBV12-5,-,TGTGCTAGTGGTTTGACCCCCCAGGTCACCGGGGAGCTGTTTTTT,CASGLTPQVTGELFF
TRBD1,TRBJ1-6,TRBV6-1,-,TGTGCCAGCAGTACTTCCGGACAGGGGGACTCACCCCTCCACTTT,CASSTSGQGDSPLHF
TRBD1,TRBJ1-2,TRBV5-1,-,TGCGCCAGCAGCAATGGACAGGGGGCACGCTATGGCTACACCTTC,CASSNGQGARYGYTF
-,TRBJ2-3,TRBV13,-,TGTGCCAGCAGCTCACCAACCGGGACTCGTAGCACAGATACGCAGTATTTT,CASSSPTGTRSTDTQYF
TRBD1,TRBJ2-7,TRBV6-1,few,TGTGCCAGTTTACCGGGACAGGGGACCTACGAGCAGTACTTC,CASLPGQGTYEQYF
-,TRBJ1-1,TRBV20-1,many,TGCAGTGCGCCCAGGGGGAACACTGAAGCTTTCTTT,CSAPRGNTEAFF
TRBD1,TRBJ1-2,TRBV2,few,TGTGCCAGCAGTGAAGAGCGGACAGGGAACTATGGCTACACCTTC,CASSEERTGNYGYTF
-,TRBJ1-1,TRBV12-3/TRBV12-4,many,TGTGCCACTACCGAAGTTTATGGGGGGGCTTTCTTT,CATTEVYGGAFF
-,TRBJ2-2,TRBV12-3/TRBV12-4,-,TGTGCCAGCAGTCTCTCGGGATTAGGTCTTAACGGGGAGCTGTTTTTT,CASSLSGLGLNGELFF
-,TRBJ1-5,TRBV12-3/TRBV12-4,-,TGTGCCAGCAGTTTAAAGGGGGTCGGTAATCAGCCCCAGCATTTT,CASSLKGVGNQPQHF
-,TRBJ2-1,TRBV7-2,few,TGTGCCAGCAGCCCCGGCCGGGTAAAGTACAATGAGCAGTTCTTC,CASSPGRVKYNEQFF
TRBD1,TRBJ2-3,TRBV6-2/TRBV6-3,-,TGTGCCAGCTGGAGACAGGGGGCAGTCACAGATACGCAGTATTTT,CASWRQGAVTDTQYF
TRBD2,TRBJ2-3,TRBV28,many,TGTGCCAGCAGCCCCGGGCCCTTAGCGGGAGGGGTCCCAGATACGCAGTATTTT,CASSPGPLAGGVPDTQYF
TRBD1,TRBJ2-6,TRBV9,-,TGTGCCAGCAGCGTTACAGGGGTCCCCTCTGGGGCCAACGTCCTGACTTTC,CASSVTGVPSGANVLTF
TRBD1,TRBJ2-7,TRBV29-1,-,TGCAGTGTTGAAGATCGGGACAGGGGGAGAGAGCAGTACTTC,CSVEDRDRGREQYF
-,TRBJ2-3,TRBV6-5,many,TGTGCCAGCAGTTACTCTCTAGATCCCCTCACAGATACGCAGTATTTT,CASSYSLDPLTDTQYF
TRBD2,TRBJ2-5,TRBV30,many,TGTGCCTGGTCCGCTAGCGGGAGGGGAGAGACCCAGTACTTC,CAWSASGRGETQYF
TRBD2,TRBJ2-1,TRBV18,-,TGTGCCAGCTCACCACGTGGGAGGGCCTCCAATGAGCAGTTCTTC,CASSPRGRASNEQFF
-,TRBJ1-1,TRBV7-8,few,TGTGCCAGCAGCCCAGCGAGGGCGCCGGACACTGAAGCTTTCTTT,CASSPARAPDTEAFF
-,TRBJ2-7,TRBV27,few,TGTGCCAGCAGTTTCAAGGGAGATTCGAGCTCCTACGAGCAGTACTTC,CASSFKGDSSSYEQYF
-,TRBJ1-1,TRBV20-1,many,TGCAGTGCTCTAACGGCCCGGGGTTTTAACACTGAAGCTTTCTTT,CSALTARGFNTEAFF
TRBD1,TRBJ1-1,TRBV19,-,TGTGCCAGTTCGAAAGGGGGCTACGCTGAAGCTTTCTTT,CASSKGGYAEAFF
-,TRBJ1-5,TRBV18,few,TGTGCCAGCTCACCGGGGGATCACAGGGGCAATCAGCCCCAGCATTTT,CASSPGDHRGNQPQHF
-,TRBJ1-2,TRBV7-9,-,TGTGCCAGCAGCTATTACGCGGGTGGCTACACCTTC,CASSYYAGGYTF
-,TRBJ2-1,TRBV5-1,-,TGCGCCAGCAGACAGGGTACCGACAATGAGCAGTTCTTC,CASRQGTDNEQFF
-,TRBJ1-2,TRBV18,few,TGTGCCAGCTCACCACCGGGGACCCTCAACTATGGCTACACCTTC,CASSPPGTLNYGYTF
-,TRBJ2-2,TRBV6-2/TRBV6-3,-,TGTGCCAGCCGTCGACAGAAGAACACCGGGGAGCTGTTTTTT,CASRRQKNTGELFF
-,TRBJ1-6,TRBV15,-,TGTGCCACCAGCAGAGATTCGGGGGGGGATTCACCCCTCCACTTT,CATSRDSGGDSPLHF
-,TRBJ1-4,TRBV2,few,TGTGCCAGCATCCCTGCGGGGGCCTCTAATGAAAAACTGTTTTTT,CASIPAGASNEKLFF
-,TRBJ2-1,TRBV10-3,once,TGTGCCATCAGTGACAGGGGAGGTGAGCAGTTCTTC,CAISDRGGEQFF
-,TRBJ2-2,TRBV30,few,TGTGCCTGGAAGAATAGCGCCACCGGGGAGCTGTTTTTT,CAWKNSATGELFF
-,TRBJ2-4,TRBV7-9,few,TGTGCCAGCAGCTTCGGACCGTCTTTAGCCAAAAACATTCAGTACTTC,CASSFGPSLAKNIQYF
-,TRBJ1-2,TRBV5-1,many,TGCGCCAGCAGCTTTGACAGAAACGTTATCTATGGCTACACCTTC,CASSFDRNVIYGYTF
-,TRBJ2-3,TRBV5-1,-,TGCGCCAGCAGCTATACCCCCAGCGGGATGGAGGGGGCAGATACGCAGTATTTT,CASSYTPSGMEGADTQYF
-,TRBJ1-6,TRBV30,-,TGTGCCTGGAGTGTACCCCGAAACCGTAATTCACCCCTCCACTTT,CAWSVPRNRNSPLHF
TRBD2,TRBJ2-7,TRBV20-1,many,TGCAGTGCTGAACAACCGTGGGGGGGGTCCTACGAGCAGTACTTC,CSAEQPWGGSYEQYF
-,TRBJ1-4,TRBV15,few,TGTGCCACCAGCAGAGTCCCGGGGCAGCCTAATGAAAAACTGTTTTTT,CATSRVPGQPNEKLFF
TRBD1,TRBJ1-2,TRBV3-1,many,TGTGCCAGCAGCCGATCTACAGGGGGCGCTAACTATGGCTACACCTTC,CASSRSTGGANYGYTF
TRBD2,TRBJ2-3,TRBV11-2,many,TGTGCCAGCAGCTGGGAGCGGGAGCATTGGTATTTT,CASSWEREHWYF
-,TRBJ1-4,TRBV18,many,TGTGCCAGCTCACGAGGGCACGAAAAACTGTTTTTT,CASSRGHEKLFF
TRBD2,TRBJ2-7,TRBV7-9,-,TGTGCCAGCAGCCGACTAGCGGGAGGGACCTACGAGCAGTACTTC,CASSRLAGGTYEQYF
-,TRBJ2-5,TRBV29-1,-,TGCAGCGTTGTCTCTGGGCAGGGGCCGGGGACCCAGTACTTC,CSVVSGQGPGTQYF
-,TRBJ2-1,TRBV3-1,many,TGTGCCAGCAGCTCAACTTTTGAGCAGTTCTTC,CASSSTFEQFF
TRBD1,TRBJ2-1,TRBV14,few,TGTGCCAGCAGCCAAGAGCTCGGGACAGGGTACCATGAGCAGTTCTTC,CASSQELGTGYHEQFF
-,TRBJ1-2,TRBV30,many,TGTGCCTGGAGCCCCGGGTCAGCCACTGGTGGCTACACCTTC,CAWSPGSATGGYTF